This TCR beta chain was captured in a study of cytomegalovirus exposure and HLA in healthy donors. The primer mix had 60 Vbeta and 13 Jbeta primers. Clones were read by immunoSEQ multiplex PCR, and TCRdb kept only the in-frame ones, dropping some. The sample comprises 110,000 to 150,000 clones, over 70% of which are singletons, and over 6.5% rests with the top ten. The CDR3 loop spans 14 amino acids. V was shortened by 3 bases and J by 0 bases, with 8 bases between the two germline ends. Germline CDR1 is GTSNPN and CDR2 is SVGIG (reference sequence). The origin of this receptor is a man younger than 45 in good health and CMV-seronegative. The chain has TRBV30 and TRBJ2-2; D is perhaps TRBD1 (6 bases). Sequenced material: PBMCs. Written as DNA, the CDR3 is TGTGCCTGGAGGCAGGGGACGAACACCGGGGAGCTGTTTTTT. This translates into CAWRQGTNTGELFF.